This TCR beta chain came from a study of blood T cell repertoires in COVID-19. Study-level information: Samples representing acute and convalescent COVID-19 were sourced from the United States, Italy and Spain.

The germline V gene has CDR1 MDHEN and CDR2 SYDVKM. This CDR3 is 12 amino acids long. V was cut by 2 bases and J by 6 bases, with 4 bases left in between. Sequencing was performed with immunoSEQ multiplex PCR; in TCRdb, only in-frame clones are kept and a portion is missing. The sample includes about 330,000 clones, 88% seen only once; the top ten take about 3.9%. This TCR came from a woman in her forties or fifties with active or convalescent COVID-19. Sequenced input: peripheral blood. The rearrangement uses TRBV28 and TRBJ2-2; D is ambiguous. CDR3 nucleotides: TGTGCCAGCAGTTTAATAGCCGGGGAGCTGTTTTTT. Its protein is CASSLIAGELFF.